The 5 T cell receptor beta chains reported below all come from one sample, sequenced in a study of shared clonotypes between healthy human individuals. Using immunoSEQ multiplex PCR, the repertoire was profiled, and TCRdb retains in-frame clones only, with some absent. The table records over a million clones, roughly 74% of them present only once. Source material: memory CD4+ T cells from PBMCs. The subset: CD45RA-negative fraction. These receptors were taken from a man younger than 35 in good health. Some clones in this sample may be carry-over from other donors' samples.

The chain is built from TRBV29-1 and TRBJ2-1; no definite D call. This CDR3 comprises 13 residues. Germline lookup yields CDR1 SQVTM and CDR2 ANQGSEA. V lost 4 bases and J lost 5, with 12 bases in between. CDR3 sequence (DNA): TGCAGCGTTGTATCAGTCCACGACAATGAGCAGTTCTTC. This gives the protein CSVVSVHDNEQFF.

The chain is built from TRBV27 and TRBJ1-2; no reliable D call. Trimming cost V 0 bases and J 4 bases, with 12 bases left between them. The CDR3 is made up of 15 amino acids. Germline CDR1 MNHEY, CDR2 SMNVEV (reference sequence). CDR3 nucleotide sequence: TGTGCCAGCAGTTTATCAGGGTTTTCCTTCTATGGCTACACCTTC. Translating it yields CASSLSGFSFYGYTF.

This chain connects TRBV28 to TRBJ1-2; 8 bases are a match to TRBD1. This CDR3 is built from 16 residues. Germline CDR1 and CDR2: MDHEN and SYDVKM. Trimming cost V 11 bases and J 6 bases; bases outside gene matches: 20. In nucleotides, the CDR3 is TGTGCCTGCGAACCGCTCTCCAGGGGGCTCATGGATGGCTACACCTTC. Translation gives CACEPLSRGLMDGYTF.

The chain employs TRBV6-6 and TRBJ2-3, with a tentative D call TRBD2 (7 bases). Trimming pared 10 bases from V and 3 bases from J, leaving 20 bases between. The germline V gene has CDR1 MNHNY and CDR2 SVGAGI (reference sequence). This CDR3 is 15 amino acids long. The CDR3 sequence is CAITRGGAGTDTQYF. The CDR3 region has the DNA TGTGCCATAACCCGTGGGGGGGCTGGGACAGATACGCAGTATTTT.

The chain is built from TRBV7-6 and TRBJ2-5; D is ambiguous. The length of the CDR3 is 13 residues. V lost 5 bases and J 4 bases, leaving 11 bases between the germline ends. The germline V gene has CDR1 SGHVS and CDR2 FNYEAQ. The CDR3 is CASSPSRPETQYF. The CDR3 DNA follows: TGTGCCAGCAGCCCGTCACGGCCAGAGACCCAGTACTTC.